Ten or more counts support the clone carrying this TCR beta chain. Its cognate antigen is unknown. The data were obtained in a study of CD8 T cells in ankylosing spondylitis. Study-level findings and limits: Relatively rare in peripheral blood, disease-linked clones were also CD8+. Matched synovial fluid from ankylosing spondylitis patients was reported to be enriched for disease-linked clones.

TCRdb ran MiXCR on the 5' RACE reads and lists one entry per CDR3 protein. The sample records 250,000 to 400,000 distinct CDR3 sequences, about 9.9% being singletons. The sequence was obtained from a female donor with ankylosing spondylitis or in good health (not recorded which). The sequencing sample was made of blood, either unsorted or a sorted T cell fraction (not recorded which).

CDR3 nucleotide sequence: TGTGCCAGCAGTTTATCCCAGGGACACAGCACAGATACGCAGTATTTT. Translating gives CASSLSQGHSTDTQYF. This chain connects TRBV6-5 to TRBJ2-3, with TRBD1 as a possible D gene (6 bases). V was trimmed by 4 bases and J by 0 bases, leaving 14 bases between them. Germline values: CDR1 MNHEY, CDR2 SVGAGI. This CDR3 is 16 amino acids long.